This entry is about one TCR beta chain. The target of this receptor is not known. Nothing much larger sits one base from this clone, and base qualities are not available. Reading the label with the study, this specimen's time point is: baseline before oral tofacitinib. Lesional scalp punch biopsies and peripheral blood were collected from alopecia areata patients. PBMCs were separated by density centrifugation and stained for CD3, CD4 and CD8, after which CD4+ and CD8+ T cells were sorted on a FACSAria. Library preparation employed the immunoSEQ multiplex PCR assay. RNA was extracted from all samples and reverse transcribed into cDNA, which served as template for TCR sequencing. First-strand cDNA was synthesized using SuperScript III with a 2:1 mix of oligo-dT and random hexamers. A synthetic immune receptor repertoire was used to measure amplification bias, and any remaining bias was corrected computationally. In the authors' own workflow: Raw reads were preprocessed for error removal, and CDR3 was defined according to IMGT conventions as running from the conserved cysteine to phenylalanine. To get clonality, Shannon entropy was normalized by log2 of the number of productive unique TCRs and the result was subtracted from 1. CD4 or CD8 identity of scalp clones was inferred by cross-referencing scalp TCRbeta sequences with sorted blood CD4 and CD8 repertoires. The table was pulled from immuneACCESS by TCRdb, which kept in-frame rearrangements only. Such tables lose some clones; where checked, under half of the loss comes from unresolved V genes, and the rest has no known cause. V and J calls and clone size are copied from that table; D and trimming were computed from the DNA. The sample table records a few hundred thousand clones; roughly 69% of these occur just once. The biggest ten clones account for 1.2% of the sample.

This specimen belongs to a study of CD8+ T cells in alopecia areata (dated by TCRdb to 2016 to 2018). Some background on the complete study: The treated patients, all with moderate-to-severe alopecia areata, were enrolled in an open-label pilot trial of oral tofacitinib given at 5 to 10 mg twice daily. To study T cell clonal expansion in alopecia areata, the researchers applied high-throughput TCRbeta sequencing to both the C3H/HeJ mouse model and human patients. In humans, TCRbeta sequencing was performed on scalp tissue and on sorted CD4+ and CD8+ peripheral blood T cells from healthy controls and from patients with patchy or totalis/universalis alopecia areata. Tofacitinib was administered for 6 to 18 months, and 6 months of follow-up off drug were then conducted to assess delayed response and recurrence. Scalp clonality was compared among normal scalp (n=4), patchy alopecia areata scalp (n=8), and alopecia totalis/universalis scalp (n=8). immunoSEQ multiplex PCR using 35 Vbeta forward primers and 13 Jbeta reverse primers was used to amplify TCRbeta CDR3 regions. RNA was obtained with the PAXgene miRNA kit for fixed scalp, the miRNeasy kit for PBMCs, and the RNeasy kit for mouse skin. Tofacitinib-treated patients had biopsies at baseline and at 4 and 24 weeks of treatment, with a later scalp biopsy in several patients.

Here is what the overall study found, with its caveats: Unlike mouse skin, which is dominated by gammadelta T cells, normal human skin has resident alphabeta T cells that are also sequenced, and this complicates analysis of the scalp TCR repertoire. Higher clonality and more expanded CD8+ clones were observed in lesional scalp than in normal scalp, particularly in alopecia totalis/universalis, a finding suggestive of antigenic drive. Shared TCR sequences between patients were less evident than in mice, which may be partly attributable to HLA diversity in the patient population.

From the cysteine through the phenylalanine, the CDR3 covers 17 amino acids. Only CDR3 DNA is held: 51 bases, read in frame from base 1. From V the trimming removes 4 bases and from J it removes 2 bases, while the gene matches leave 9 bases of the junction unaccounted for. From a lookup of the germline V gene, CDR1 and CDR2 are SGDLS and YYNGEE. The sequence links TRBV9 to TRBJ2-2, with 9 junctional bases fitting TRBD2. The specimen was CD4+ T cells sorted from blood, collected at week 0. The clonotype originates from a human donor with alopecia areata. The DNA sequence is TGTGCCAGCAGCATTTTAGCGGGGGCCTATAACACCGGGGAGCTGTTTTTT. The encoded protein is CASSILAGAYNTGELFF.